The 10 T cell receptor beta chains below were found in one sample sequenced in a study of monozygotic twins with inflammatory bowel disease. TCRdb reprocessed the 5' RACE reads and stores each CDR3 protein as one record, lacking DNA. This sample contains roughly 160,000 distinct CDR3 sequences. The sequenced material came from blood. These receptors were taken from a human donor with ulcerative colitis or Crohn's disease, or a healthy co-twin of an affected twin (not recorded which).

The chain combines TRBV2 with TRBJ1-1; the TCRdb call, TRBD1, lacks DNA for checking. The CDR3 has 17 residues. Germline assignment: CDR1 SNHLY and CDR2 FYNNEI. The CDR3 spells CASKTRSGQPLNTEAFF.

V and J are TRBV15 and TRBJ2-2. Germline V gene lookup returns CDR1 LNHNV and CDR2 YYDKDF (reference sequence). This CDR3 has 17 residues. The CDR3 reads CATSRDLGFLNTGELFF.

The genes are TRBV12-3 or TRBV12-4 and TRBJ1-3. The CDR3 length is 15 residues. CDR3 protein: CASSDTGTGGNTIYF.

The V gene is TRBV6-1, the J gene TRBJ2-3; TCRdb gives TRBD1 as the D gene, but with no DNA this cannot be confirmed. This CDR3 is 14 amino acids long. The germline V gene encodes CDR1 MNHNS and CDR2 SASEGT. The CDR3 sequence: CASRRGPNTDTQYF.

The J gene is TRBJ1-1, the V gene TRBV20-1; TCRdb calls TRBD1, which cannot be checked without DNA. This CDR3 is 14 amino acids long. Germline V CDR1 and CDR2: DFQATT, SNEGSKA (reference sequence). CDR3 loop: CSASPMTGGVEAFF.

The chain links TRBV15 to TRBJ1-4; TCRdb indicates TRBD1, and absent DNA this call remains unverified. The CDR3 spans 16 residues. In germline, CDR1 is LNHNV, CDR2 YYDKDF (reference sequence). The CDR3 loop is CATSNGQSRPNEKLFF.

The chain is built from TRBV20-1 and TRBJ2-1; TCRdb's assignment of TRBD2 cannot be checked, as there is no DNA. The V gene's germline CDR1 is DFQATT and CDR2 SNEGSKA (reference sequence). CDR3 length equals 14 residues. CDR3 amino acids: CSARLAGVINEQFF.

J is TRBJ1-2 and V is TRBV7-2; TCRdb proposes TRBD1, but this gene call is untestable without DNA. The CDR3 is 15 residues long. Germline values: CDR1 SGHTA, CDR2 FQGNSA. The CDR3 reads CASSSDVEGAGGYTF.

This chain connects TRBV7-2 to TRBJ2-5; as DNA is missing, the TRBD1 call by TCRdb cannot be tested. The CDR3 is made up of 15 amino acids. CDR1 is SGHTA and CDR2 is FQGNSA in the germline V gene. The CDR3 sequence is CASSSQGIEQETQYF.

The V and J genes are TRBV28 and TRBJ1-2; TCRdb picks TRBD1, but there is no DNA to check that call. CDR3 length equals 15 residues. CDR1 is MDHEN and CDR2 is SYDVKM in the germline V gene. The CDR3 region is CASSPVVDQSYFYTF.